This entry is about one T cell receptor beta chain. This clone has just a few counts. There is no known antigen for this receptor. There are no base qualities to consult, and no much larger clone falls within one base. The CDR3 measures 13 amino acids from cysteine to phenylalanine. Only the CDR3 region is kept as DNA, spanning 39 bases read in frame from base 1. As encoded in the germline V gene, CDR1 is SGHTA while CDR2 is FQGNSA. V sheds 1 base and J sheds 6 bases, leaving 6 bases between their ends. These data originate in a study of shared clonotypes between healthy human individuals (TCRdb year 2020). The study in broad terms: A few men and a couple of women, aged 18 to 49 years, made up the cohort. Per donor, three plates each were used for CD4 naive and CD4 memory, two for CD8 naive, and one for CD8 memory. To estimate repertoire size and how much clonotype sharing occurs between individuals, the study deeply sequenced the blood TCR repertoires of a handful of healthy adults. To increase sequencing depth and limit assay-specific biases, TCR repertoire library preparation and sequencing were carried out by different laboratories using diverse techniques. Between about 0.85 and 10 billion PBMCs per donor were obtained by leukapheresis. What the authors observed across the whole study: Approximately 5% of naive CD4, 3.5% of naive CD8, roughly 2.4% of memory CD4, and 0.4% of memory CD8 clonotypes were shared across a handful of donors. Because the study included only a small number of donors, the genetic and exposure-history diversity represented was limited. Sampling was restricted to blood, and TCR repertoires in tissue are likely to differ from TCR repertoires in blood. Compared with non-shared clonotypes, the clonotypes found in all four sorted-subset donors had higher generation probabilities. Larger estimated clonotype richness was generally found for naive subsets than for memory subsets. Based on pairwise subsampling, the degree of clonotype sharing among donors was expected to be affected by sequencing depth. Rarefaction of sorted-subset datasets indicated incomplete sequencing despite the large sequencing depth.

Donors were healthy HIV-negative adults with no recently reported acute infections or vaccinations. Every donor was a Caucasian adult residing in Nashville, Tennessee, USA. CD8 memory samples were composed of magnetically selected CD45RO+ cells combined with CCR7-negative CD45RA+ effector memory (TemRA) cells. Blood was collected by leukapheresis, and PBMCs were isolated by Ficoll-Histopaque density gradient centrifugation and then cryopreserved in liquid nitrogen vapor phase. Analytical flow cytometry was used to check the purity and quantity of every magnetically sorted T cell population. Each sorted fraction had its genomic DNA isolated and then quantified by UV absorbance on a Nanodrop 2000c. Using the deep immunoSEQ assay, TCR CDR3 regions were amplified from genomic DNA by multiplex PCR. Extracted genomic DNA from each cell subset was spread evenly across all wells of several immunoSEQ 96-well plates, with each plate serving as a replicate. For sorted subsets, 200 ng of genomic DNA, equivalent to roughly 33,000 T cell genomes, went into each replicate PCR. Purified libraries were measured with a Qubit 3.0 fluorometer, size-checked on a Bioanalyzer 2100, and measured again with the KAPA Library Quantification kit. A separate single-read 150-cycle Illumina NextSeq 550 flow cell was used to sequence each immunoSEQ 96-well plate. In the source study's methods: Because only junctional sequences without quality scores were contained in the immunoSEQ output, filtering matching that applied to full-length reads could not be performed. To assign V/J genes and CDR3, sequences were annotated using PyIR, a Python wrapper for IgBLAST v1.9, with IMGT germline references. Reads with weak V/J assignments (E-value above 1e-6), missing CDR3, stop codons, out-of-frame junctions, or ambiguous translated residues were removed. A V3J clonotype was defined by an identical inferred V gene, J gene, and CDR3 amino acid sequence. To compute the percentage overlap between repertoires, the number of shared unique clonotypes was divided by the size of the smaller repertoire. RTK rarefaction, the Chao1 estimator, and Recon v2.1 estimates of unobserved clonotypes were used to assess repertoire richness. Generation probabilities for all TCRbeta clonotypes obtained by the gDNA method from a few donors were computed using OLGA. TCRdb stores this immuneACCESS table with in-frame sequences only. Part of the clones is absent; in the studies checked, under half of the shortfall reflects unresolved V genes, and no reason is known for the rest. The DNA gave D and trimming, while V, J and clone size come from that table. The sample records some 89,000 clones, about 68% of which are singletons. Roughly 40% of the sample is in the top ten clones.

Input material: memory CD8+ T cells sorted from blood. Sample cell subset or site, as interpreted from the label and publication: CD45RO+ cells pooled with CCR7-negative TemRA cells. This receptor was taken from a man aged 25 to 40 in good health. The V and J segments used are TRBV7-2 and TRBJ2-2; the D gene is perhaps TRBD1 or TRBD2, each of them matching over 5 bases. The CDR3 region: CASSLVGAGELFF. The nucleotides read TGTGCCAGCAGCTTAGTGGGGGCCGGGGAGCTGTTTTTT.